This T cell receptor (beta chain) is from a study of cytomegalovirus exposure and HLA in healthy donors. Trimming stripped 1 base from V and 1 base from J, with 3 bases between. Per germline, CDR1 SGHNT and CDR2 YYREEE (reference sequence). This CDR3 region has 13 residues. Amplification used 60 Vbeta primers and 13 Jbeta primers. Measured with immunoSEQ multiplex PCR; TCRdb has only the in-frame clones, and not every one. The repertoire holds approximately 110,000 clones, with about 78% as singletons. The V gene is TRBV5-4, the J gene TRBJ1-3; D gene ambiguous. The clonotype originates from a woman aged 30 to 39 in good health and CMV-seropositive. Source material: PBMCs. CDR3 protein: CASSLSSGNTIYF. CDR3 in DNA: TGTGCCAGCAGCTTGTCTTCTGGAAACACCATATATTTT.